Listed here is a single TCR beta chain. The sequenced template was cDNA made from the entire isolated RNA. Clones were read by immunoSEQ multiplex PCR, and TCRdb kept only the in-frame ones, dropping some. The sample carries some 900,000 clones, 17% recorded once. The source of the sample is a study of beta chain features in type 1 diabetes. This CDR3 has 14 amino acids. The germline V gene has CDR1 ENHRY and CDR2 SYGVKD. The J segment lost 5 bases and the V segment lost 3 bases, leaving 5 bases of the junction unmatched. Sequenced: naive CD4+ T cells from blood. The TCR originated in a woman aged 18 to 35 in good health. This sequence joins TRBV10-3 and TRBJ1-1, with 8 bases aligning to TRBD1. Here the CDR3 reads CAISDQGARTEAFF. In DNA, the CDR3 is TGTGCCATCAGTGATCAGGGGGCGCGTACTGAAGCTTTCTTT.